These T cell receptor beta chains were read from a single sample in a study of blood T cell repertoires in COVID-19. Method: immunoSEQ multiplex PCR; TCRdb's copy keeps in-frame clones and lacks some. The table shows some 190,000 clones, with approximately 83% occurring only once. Sequenced sample: peripheral blood. The receptors here all came from a human donor with active or convalescent COVID-19. The donor label of this sample is uncertain. CDR3s include the opening cysteine and the closing phenylalanine or tryptophan. The D gene is left open where the match is weak. Where a row states a size, it is once, few, many or the class of an expanded clone; other rows omit it.

V gene	D gene	J gene	clone size	CDR3 DNA	CDR3 protein
TRBV13	.	TRBJ1-2	.	TGTGCCAGCAGCACCTCCCCACGGGTTGGCTACACCTTC	CASSTSPRVGYTF
TRBV10-3	.	TRBJ2-3	.	TGTGCCATCAGTGATCCGATAGACACAGATACGCAGTATTTT	CAISDPIDTDTQYF
TRBV19	TRBD2	TRBJ2-1	once	TGTGCCAGTAGTAAGGGGGTCCGGACTAGCGTCGACAATGAGCAGTTCTTC	CASSKGVRTSVDNEQFF
TRBV15	.	TRBJ2-3	.	TGTGCCACCAGCAGTAGACAGGCGTCTCGAGCAGATACGCAGTATTTT	CATSSRQASRADTQYF
TRBV5-1	.	TRBJ2-2	.	TGCGCCAGCAGCTTGAGCGCGAACACCGGGGAGCTGTTTTTT	CASSLSANTGELFF
TRBV9	.	TRBJ2-5	.	TGTGCCAGCAGCGCCGAAAGGAGGGGTCCGTCGGGAGCGACCCAGTACTTC	CASSAERRGPSGATQYF
TRBV9	.	TRBJ2-2	.	TGTGCCAGCAGCGGAGGACAGACCGTGGCCGGGGAGCTGTTTTTT	CASSGGQTVAGELFF
TRBV4-3	.	TRBJ1-2	once	TGCGCCAGCAGCCAGGTTCTGGGGGCGGATGGCTACACCTTC	CASSQVLGADGYTF
TRBV7-8	TRBD2	TRBJ2-1	.	TGTGCCAGCAGCTTAGTCCAAGCGGGAGGGGTCTACAATGAGCAGTTCTTC	CASSLVQAGGVYNEQFF
TRBV18	.	TRBJ2-7	.	TGTGCCAGCTCAACAGTACAGGGAAATTGGAACGAGCAGTACTTC	CASSTVQGNWNEQYF
TRBV19	TRBD1	TRBJ2-7	.	TGTGCCAGTAGTTCACAGGGGTTTTTTCTCGAGCAGTACTTC	CASSSQGFFLEQYF
TRBV11-2	TRBD1	TRBJ1-2	.	TGTGCCAGCAGCCGGGACAGGGGGCGTGGTGGCTACACCTTC	CASSRDRGRGGYTF
TRBV6-2/TRBV6-3	TRBD1	TRBJ1-1	.	TGTGCCAGCAGCTTACAGGGGGCTGTCACTGAAGCTTTCTTT	CASSLQGAVTEAFF
TRBV6-5	TRBD2	TRBJ2-7	.	TGTGCCAGCAGTTACGCGGGAGGGGTCTACGAGCAGTACTTC	CASSYAGGVYEQYF
TRBV3-1/TRBV3-2	TRBD1	TRBJ1-2	.	TGTGCCAGTGGGGAACAGGGGGCTGGCTACACCTTC	CASGEQGAGYTF
TRBV11-3	.	TRBJ1-4	.	TGTGCCAGCAGCACAGACAGCCTTAATGAAAAACTGTTTTTT	CASSTDSLNEKLFF
TRBV27	.	TRBJ2-5	.	TGTGCCAGCAGTAGGCCCCTGGCCGCGGGGTCCGTAGAGACCCAGTACTTC	CASSRPLAAGSVETQYF
TRBV10-3	TRBD1	TRBJ2-7	.	TGTGCCATTTCATCTGGACAGGGGTCCAGCGAGCAGTACTTC	CAISSGQGSSEQYF
TRBV5-4	.	TRBJ1-2	.	TGTGCCAGCAGCTTGGCCTCCGGGGATCCTAACTATGGCTACACCTTC	CASSLASGDPNYGYTF
TRBV27	.	TRBJ2-4	once	TGTGCCAGCAGTCTGTTAAGGACTCCGGAAAACATTCAGTACTTC	CASSLLRTPENIQYF
TRBV18	.	TRBJ1-5	.	TGTGCCAGCTCACCACGGGAGGGTAGCAATCAGCCCCAGCATTTT	CASSPREGSNQPQHF
TRBV29-1	.	TRBJ1-2	.	TGCAGCGCAACCCGGGGGGATAACTATGGCTACACCTTC	CSATRGDNYGYTF
TRBV3-1/TRBV3-2	.	TRBJ1-2	.	TGTGCCAGCAGCCAAGATCTGGAGGTTGGCTACACCTTC	CASSQDLEVGYTF
TRBV28	TRBD1	TRBJ2-7	.	TGTGCCAGCAGTTTAGGTGGCCAGGGGGATGGCGAGCAGTACTTC	CASSLGGQGDGEQYF
TRBV27	.	TRBJ1-6	once	TGTGCCAGCAGAGCCAGGGCGAGCTCCTATAATTCACCCCTCCACTTT	CASRARASSYNSPLHF
TRBV6-4	.	TRBJ2-3	.	TGTGCCAGCAGTGCCGGGACTAGCACAGATACGCAGTATTTT	CASSAGTSTDTQYF